This TCR beta chain was sequenced during a study of breast tumors, draining lymph nodes, adjacent tissues (TCRdb year 2016). For the study in its entirety: The study compared TCR beta repertoires across tumor, adjacent nontumor tissue and axillary lymph nodes from breast cancer patients. The study aimed to assess the relationships and possible T-cell exchange between tumor, surrounding tissue and draining lymph node repertoires in human breast cancer. The research as a whole found: Tumor and nontumor tissue repertoires were found to be significantly more similar in luminal-like than in basal-like breast cancer. The data were considered consistent with the idea that most tumor T cells come from the lymph node and then expand in tumor tissue. Rather than being directly demonstrated, the conclusion that tumor T cells originate in lymph nodes was presented as consistent with a hypothesis. Tumor T-cell repertoires showed less diversity than lymph node repertoires and more diversity than nontumor tissue repertoires, and tumor T-cell repertoires showed preferential V and J gene usage.

Sequencing instrument: Illumina HiSeq 2000. TCR beta chain libraries were generated through multiplex PCR amplification. The amplified TCR beta chain products were analyzed by high-throughput sequencing. TCRdb passed the public sequencing reads through fastp at Q25 and MiXCR, retaining productive beta sequences. Entries that share a CDR3 protein sequence are merged under the most common genes and DNA. The sample table shows some 53,000 distinct CDR3 sequences, and about 40% are seen once. Approximately 10% of the sample lies in the top ten. This clonotype was found many times. No cognate antigen has been identified for it. The sample holds no much larger clone one base away, and base qualities are not on file. For CDR1 and CDR2, the germline V gene (reference sequence) lists MNHEY and SMNVEV. The CDR3 starts with the cysteine, ends with the phenylalanine, and has 14 residues. The retained sequence is limited to the CDR3, 42 bases, with the frame set at the first base. V lost 5 bases and J lost 4 bases; the stretch between them is 11 bases long.

Sequencing was performed on breast tumor tissue. Recombination joined TRBV27 with TRBJ1-4; the D gene is perhaps TRBD1, from 5 matching bases. The sequence came from a female donor with breast cancer. Some clones in this sample may be carry-over from other donors' samples. The DNA sequence follows: TGTGCCAGCAGTAGCGGGACCGGTAATGAAAAACTGTTTTTT. This sequence encodes CASSSGTGNEKLFF.